This T cell receptor (beta chain) was sequenced in a study of shared clonotypes between healthy human individuals. Every one of the donors was a Caucasian adult that lived in Nashville, Tennessee. The assay was immunoSEQ multiplex PCR, and TCRdb's table has in-frame clones only and misses some. In the table there are about a million clones, about 75% of which are singletons. In germline, CDR1 is SNHLY, CDR2 FYNNEI. V was cut by 2 bases and J by 1 base, with 5 bases left in between. This CDR3 contains 13 residues. This clone was picked up a small number of times. This TCR was sampled from a man between 18 and 35 years old in good health. The chain uses TRBV2 and TRBJ1-2, with D hard to call. Sequenced input: memory CD4+ T cells sorted from blood. This sample's subset: CD45RA-negative fraction. DNA of the CDR3: TGTGCCAGCAGTGAAAACAGTAACTATGGCTACACCTTC. Amino acids: CASSENSNYGYTF.